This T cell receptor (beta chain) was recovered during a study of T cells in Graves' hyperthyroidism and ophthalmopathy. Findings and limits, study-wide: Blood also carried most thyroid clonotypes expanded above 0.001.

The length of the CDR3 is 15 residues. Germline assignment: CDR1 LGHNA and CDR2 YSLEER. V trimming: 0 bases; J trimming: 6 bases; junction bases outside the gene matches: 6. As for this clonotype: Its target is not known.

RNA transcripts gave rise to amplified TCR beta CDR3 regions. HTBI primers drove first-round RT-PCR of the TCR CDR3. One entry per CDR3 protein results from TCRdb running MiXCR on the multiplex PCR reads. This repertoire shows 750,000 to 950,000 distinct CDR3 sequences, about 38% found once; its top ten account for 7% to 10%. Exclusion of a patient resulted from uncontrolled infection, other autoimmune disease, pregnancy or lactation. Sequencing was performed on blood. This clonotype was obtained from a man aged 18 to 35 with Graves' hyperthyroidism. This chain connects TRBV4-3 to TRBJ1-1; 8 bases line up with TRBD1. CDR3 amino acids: CASSQEGQGGPEAFF. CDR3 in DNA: TGCGCCAGCAGCCAAGAAGGACAGGGCGGACCTGAAGCTTTCTTT.